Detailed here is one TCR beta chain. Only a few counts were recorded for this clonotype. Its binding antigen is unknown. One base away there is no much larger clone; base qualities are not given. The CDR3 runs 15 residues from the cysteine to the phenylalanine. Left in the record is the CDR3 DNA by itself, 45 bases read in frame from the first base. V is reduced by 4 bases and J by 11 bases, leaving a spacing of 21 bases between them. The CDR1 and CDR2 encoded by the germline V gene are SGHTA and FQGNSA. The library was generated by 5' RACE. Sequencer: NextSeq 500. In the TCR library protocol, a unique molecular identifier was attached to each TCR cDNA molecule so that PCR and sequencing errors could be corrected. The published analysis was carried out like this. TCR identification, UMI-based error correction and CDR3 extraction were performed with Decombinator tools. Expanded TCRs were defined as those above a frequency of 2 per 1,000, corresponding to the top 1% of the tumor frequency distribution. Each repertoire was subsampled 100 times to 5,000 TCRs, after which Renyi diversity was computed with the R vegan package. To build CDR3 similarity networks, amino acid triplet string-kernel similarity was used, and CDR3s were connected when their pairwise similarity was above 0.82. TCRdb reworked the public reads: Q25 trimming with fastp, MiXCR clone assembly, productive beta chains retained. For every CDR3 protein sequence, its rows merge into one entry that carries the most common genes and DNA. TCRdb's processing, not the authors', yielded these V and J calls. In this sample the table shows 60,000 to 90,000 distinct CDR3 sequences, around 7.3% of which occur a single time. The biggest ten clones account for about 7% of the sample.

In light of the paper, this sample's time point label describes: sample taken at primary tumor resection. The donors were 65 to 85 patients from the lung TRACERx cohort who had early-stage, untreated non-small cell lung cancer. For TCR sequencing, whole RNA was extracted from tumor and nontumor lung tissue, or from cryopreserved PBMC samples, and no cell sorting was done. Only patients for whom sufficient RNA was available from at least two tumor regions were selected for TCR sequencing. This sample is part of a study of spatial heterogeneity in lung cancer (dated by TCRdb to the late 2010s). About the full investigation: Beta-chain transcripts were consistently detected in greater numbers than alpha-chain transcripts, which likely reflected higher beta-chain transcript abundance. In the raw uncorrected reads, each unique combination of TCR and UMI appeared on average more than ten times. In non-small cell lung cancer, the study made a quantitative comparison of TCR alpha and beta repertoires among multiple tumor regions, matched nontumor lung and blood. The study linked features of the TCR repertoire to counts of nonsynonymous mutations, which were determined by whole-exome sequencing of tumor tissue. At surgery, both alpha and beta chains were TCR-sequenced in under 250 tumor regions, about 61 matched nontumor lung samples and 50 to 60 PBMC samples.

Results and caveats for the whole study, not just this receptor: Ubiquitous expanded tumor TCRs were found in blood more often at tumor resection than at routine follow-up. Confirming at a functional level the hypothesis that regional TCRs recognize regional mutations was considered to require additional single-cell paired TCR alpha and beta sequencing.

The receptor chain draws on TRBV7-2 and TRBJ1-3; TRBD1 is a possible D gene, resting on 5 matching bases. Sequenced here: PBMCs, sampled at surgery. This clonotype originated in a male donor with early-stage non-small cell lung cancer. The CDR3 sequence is CASSWGAGTLEPIYF. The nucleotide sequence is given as TGTGCCAGCAGCTGGGGCGCCGGCACTCTGGAACCCATATATTTT.